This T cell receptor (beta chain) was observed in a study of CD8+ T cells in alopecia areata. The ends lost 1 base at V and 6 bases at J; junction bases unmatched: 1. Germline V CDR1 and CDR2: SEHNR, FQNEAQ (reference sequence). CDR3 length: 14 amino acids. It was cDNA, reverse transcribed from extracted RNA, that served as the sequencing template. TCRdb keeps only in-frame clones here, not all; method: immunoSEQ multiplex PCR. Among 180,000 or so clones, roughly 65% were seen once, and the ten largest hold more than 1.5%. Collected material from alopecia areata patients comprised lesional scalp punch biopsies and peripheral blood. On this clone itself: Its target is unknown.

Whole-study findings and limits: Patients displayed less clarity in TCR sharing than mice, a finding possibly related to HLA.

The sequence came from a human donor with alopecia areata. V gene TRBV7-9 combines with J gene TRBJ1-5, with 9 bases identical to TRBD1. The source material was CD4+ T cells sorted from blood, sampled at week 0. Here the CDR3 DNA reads TGTGCCAGCAGCTTAGAGGGACAGGGTCAGCCCCAGCATTTT. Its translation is CASSLEGQGQPQHF.